Detailed here is one T cell receptor beta chain. The CDR3 contains 13 residues. Losses at the gene ends were 8 bases for V and 3 bases for J; bases not matched to a gene: 6. From germline, CDR1 is GTSNPN and CDR2 SVGIG (reference sequence). Here immunoSEQ multiplex PCR was the method, and the copy in TCRdb shows in-frame clones only, minus some. The table records about 73,000 clones, roughly 80% of them present only once. The data were obtained in a study of glioma-infiltrating T cells after dendritic cell vaccination. The sequencing here drew on blood, taken before dendritic cell vaccination. The TCR was taken from a human donor with glioblastoma. The V and J genes are TRBV30 and TRBJ2-7; 11 bases are shared with TRBD2. The CDR3 is CAALAGGHYEQYV. The DNA of the CDR3 is TGTGCCGCCCTAGCGGGAGGACACTACGAGCAGTACGTC.